The clone carrying this TCR beta chain appeared a single time. The authors' processing: Nucleated cell counts were estimated from reference gene primer amplification. Produced via immunoSEQ multiplex PCR; TCRdb's table is partial and in-frame only. The DNA was the basis for D and trimming; V, J and clone size are from that table. The repertoire holds about 370,000 clones, with 80% to 90% as singletons. This sample is part of a study of blood T cell repertoires in COVID-19. The CDR3 length is 16 residues. The ends were cut back, 0 bases at V and 4 bases at J, with 13 bases in the middle. Germline V CDR1 and CDR2: MNHEY, SVGAGI.

The V and J genes are TRBV6-5 and TRBJ2-1; D is possibly TRBD1 (5 bases). This sequence originates from a woman between 25 and 40 years old with COVID-19, enrolled during active disease. Sequences were obtained from peripheral blood. The CDR3 DNA reads as TGTGCCAGCAGTTACTCAACAGGCAGCTTATACAATGAGCAGTTCTTC. Translation gives CASSYSTGSLYNEQFF.